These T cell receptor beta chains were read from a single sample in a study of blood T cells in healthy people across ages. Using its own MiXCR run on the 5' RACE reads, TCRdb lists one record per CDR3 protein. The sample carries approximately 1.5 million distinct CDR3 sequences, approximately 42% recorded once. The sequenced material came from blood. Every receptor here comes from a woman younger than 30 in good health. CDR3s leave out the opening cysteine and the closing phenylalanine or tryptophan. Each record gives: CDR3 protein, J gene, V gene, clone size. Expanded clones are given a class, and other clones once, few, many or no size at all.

CDR3 protein: SARVSGVEETQY
J gene: TRBJ2-5
V gene: TRBV20-1
clone size: .

CDR3 protein: ASSLGGRTSGNYEQY
J gene: TRBJ2-7
V gene: TRBV7-9
clone size: .

CDR3 protein: ASSQVLTGGNEQF
J gene: TRBJ2-1
V gene: TRBV3-1
clone size: .

CDR3 protein: ASSTWTVYEQY
J gene: TRBJ2-7
V gene: TRBV7-2
clone size: .

CDR3 protein: ASSLAGGPSYEQF
J gene: TRBJ2-1
V gene: TRBV7-8
clone size: few

CDR3 protein: ASSLWTSPLNEQY
J gene: TRBJ2-7
V gene: TRBV7-8
clone size: .

CDR3 protein: ASSKAGGRNPEAF
J gene: TRBJ1-1
V gene: TRBV6-5
clone size: .

CDR3 protein: SAGPAGYSTDTQY
J gene: TRBJ2-3
V gene: TRBV20-1
clone size: .

CDR3 protein: ASSKTHSYNEQF
J gene: TRBJ2-1
V gene: TRBV9
clone size: .

CDR3 protein: ASSLDGGGNLLEKLF
J gene: TRBJ1-4
V gene: TRBV11-2
clone size: once

CDR3 protein: ASSYSAGLGEKLF
J gene: TRBJ1-4
V gene: TRBV6-6
clone size: .

CDR3 protein: ASSPGTGGFPDTQY
J gene: TRBJ2-3
V gene: TRBV18
clone size: .

CDR3 protein: SARRQVQETQY
J gene: TRBJ2-5
V gene: TRBV20-1
clone size: .

CDR3 protein: ASSSPLGRDYEQY
J gene: .
V gene: TRBV28
clone size: .

CDR3 protein: ASSYWGYNEQF
J gene: TRBJ2-1
V gene: TRBV28
clone size: .

CDR3 protein: ASSKLSASGANVLT
J gene: TRBJ2-6
V gene: TRBV6-5
clone size: .

CDR3 protein: ASKSSRLAGEDTQY
J gene: TRBJ2-3
V gene: TRBV27
clone size: .

CDR3 protein: ASSPWRGAPLGSGYT
J gene: TRBJ1-2
V gene: TRBV27
clone size: few

CDR3 protein: ASSAPEALSYNEQF
J gene: TRBJ2-1
V gene: TRBV9
clone size: .

CDR3 protein: ASRAGATEAF
J gene: TRBJ1-1
V gene: TRBV2
clone size: few

CDR3 protein: ASSQDLWSSGNTIY
J gene: TRBJ1-3
V gene: TRBV4-3
clone size: once

CDR3 protein: AISIRDTQY
J gene: TRBJ2-3
V gene: TRBV10-3
clone size: few